Listed here are 14 T cell receptor beta chains from one sample, sequenced in a study of a mutant IDH1 vaccine in newly diagnosed glioma. Time point: week 11, during vaccination. Vaccinated patients received 300 ug of mutant IDH1 20-mer peptide per dose, with topical imiquimod. No antigen has been identified for these receptors. Sequencing used immunoSEQ multiplex PCR; TCRdb keeps in-frame clones, though not all of them. The repertoire holds under 150,000 clones, with roughly nine tenths as singletons. The sample was PBMCs, taken from a glioma patient whose treatment included an IDH1 peptide vaccine. The receptors come from a woman aged 45-59 years with glioma.

The rearrangement uses TRBV28 and TRBJ2-3; 8 bases agree with TRBD2. Germline V gene data show CDR1 as MDHEN and CDR2 as SYDVKM. CDR3 length: 17 amino acids. V shed 5 bases, J shed 6 bases, and the junction held 16 bases outside the gene matches. The CDR3 bases are TGTGCCAGCAGTCCTATCTCGGGAGGGCCAGCTTGGGATACGCAGTATTTT. Translating it yields CASSPISGGPAWDTQYF.

This rearrangement joins TRBV7-9 to TRBJ1-3, with D possibly TRBD1 on 6 matching bases. V gave up 5 bases and J gave up 1 base, with 15 bases separating them. Germline V gene data show CDR1 as SEHNR and CDR2 as FQNEAQ (reference sequence). The CDR3 covers 16 residues. In nucleotides, the CDR3 is TGTGCCAGCAGCCACGGGCAGGGGCCTTCTGGAAACACCATATATTTT. This encodes CASSHGQGPSGNTIYF.

V gene TRBV13 combines with J gene TRBJ2-2; TRBD2 agrees at 11 bases. The CDR3 has 16 residues. The trim removed 2 bases at V and 8 bases at J, leaving 7 bases unmatched. CDR1 is PRHDT and CDR2 is FYEKMQ in the germline V gene (reference sequence). The CDR3: CASSLPLAGGSGELFF. DNA for the CDR3: TGTGCCAGCAGCTTACCCCTAGCGGGAGGAAGTGGGGAGCTGTTTTTT.

The chain recombines TRBV19 with TRBJ1-1, with D possibly matching TRBD1 (6 bases). The germline V gene has CDR1 LNHDA and CDR2 SQIVND (reference sequence). CDR3 length equals 13 residues. Trimming took off 9 bases at V and 3 bases at J, with 14 bases between the two ends. The CDR3 here is CASRTAGDTEAFF. CDR3 nucleotides: TGTGCCAGCCGGACAGCCGGGGACACTGAAGCTTTCTTT.

The V gene is TRBV10-3, the J gene TRBJ2-1; TRBD2 aligns across 12 bases. The CDR3 is 16 amino acids. With V trimmed by 7 bases and J by 7 bases, 11 bases remained unmatched. Germline V gene sequence: CDR1 ENHRY, CDR2 SYGVKD. The CDR3 sequence is CAINTSSGRAKNEQFF. The CDR3 region has the DNA TGTGCCATCAATACCTCTAGCGGGAGGGCCAAGAATGAGCAGTTCTTC.

This clone was counted only a few times. This chain uses TRBV4-2 with TRBJ2-2; 11 bases agree with TRBD1. Germline V gene data show CDR1 as LGHNA and CDR2 as YNFKEQ. The CDR3 loop spans 18 amino acids. Losses at the gene ends were 1 base for V and 3 bases for J; bases not matched to a gene: 7. DNA for the CDR3: TGTGCCAGCAGCCAAGTCCAGGGACAGGGGGAAGACACCGGGGAGCTGTTTTTT. This gives the protein CASSQVQGQGEDTGELFF.

The chain has TRBV6-1 and TRBJ2-7; unclear D gene. The V gene's germline CDR1 is MNHNS and CDR2 SASEGT. The CDR3 extends over 12 amino acids. V shed 0 bases and J shed 3 bases, with 3 bases lying between them. CDR3 coding DNA: TGTGCCAGCAGTGAAGCAGGCTACGAGCAGTACTTC. Amino acid sequence: CASSEAGYEQYF.

The rearrangement links TRBV30 to TRBJ1-4; D is unresolved. The V end was cut by 3 bases, the J end by 5 bases, with 7 bases between. The CDR3 spans 12 residues. The germline V gene has CDR1 GTSNPN and CDR2 SVGIG (reference sequence). This CDR3 reads CAWRQINEKLFF. For the CDR3, the DNA is TGTGCCTGGAGACAGATAAATGAAAAACTGTTTTTT.

The chain links TRBV5-1 to TRBJ1-4, with 11 bases lining up with TRBD1. Germline assignment: CDR1 SGHRS and CDR2 YFSETQ. Trimming took 3 bases from V and 8 from J; bases not matched to a gene: 9. This CDR3 comprises 16 residues. The CDR3 is CASSSRTGGGGEKLFF. The CDR3 DNA reads as TGCGCCAGCAGCTCTCGGACAGGGGGCGGAGGGGAAAAACTGTTTTTT.

The chain has TRBV12-5 and TRBJ1-2; TRBD1 matches at 7 bases. Germline values: CDR1 LGHNT, CDR2 FRNRAP. The trim removed 1 base at V and 3 bases at J, leaving 5 bases unmatched. The CDR3 consists of 15 residues. The CDR3 bases are TGTGCTAGTGGTTTGGACAGGGGACGCGACTATGGCTACACCTTC. Translating gives CASGLDRGRDYGYTF.

V gene TRBV5-4 combines with J gene TRBJ2-7, with 11 bases fitting TRBD2. The germline gives CDR1 SGHNT, CDR2 YYREEE (reference sequence). J gave up 6 bases and V 0 bases, and 11 bases lay outside the gene matches. The CDR3 consists of 17 residues. In DNA, the CDR3 is TGTGCCAGCAGCTTGGGATCGGCTAGCGGGAGGATCGCCGAGCAGTACTTC. Translated, it gives CASSLGSASGRIAEQYF.

Only one count was recorded for this clone. This sequence joins TRBV5-5 and TRBJ1-3; D is perhaps TRBD1 (5 bases). V gave up 4 bases and J gave up 0 bases, with 8 bases separating them. This CDR3 is built from 14 residues. Germline CDR1 is SGHKS and CDR2 is YYEKEE (reference sequence). For the CDR3, the DNA is TGTGCCAGCAGCGGGGGAGTCTCTGGAAACACCATATATTTT. Translating gives CASSGGVSGNTIYF. The whole variable domain, filled in from reference TRBV5-5 and TRBJ1-3, reads DAGVTQSPTHLIKTRGQQVTLRCSPISGHKSVSWYQQVLGQGPQFIFQYYEKEERGRGNFPDRFSARQFPNYSSELNVNALLLGDSALYLCASSGGVSGNTIYFGEGSWLTVV.

V is TRBV7-3 and J is TRBJ2-6; the D is unclear. Germline lookup yields CDR1 SGHTA and CDR2 FQGTGA. The CDR3 consists of 17 residues. Between the trimmed V and J ends, which lost 5 bases and 0 bases, there was a span of 14 bases. CDR3 coding DNA: TGTGCCAGCAGCCAAATGGACCGTCCCTCTGGGGCCAACGTCCTGACTTTC. Encoded protein: CASSQMDRPSGANVLTF.

The V gene is TRBV15, the J gene TRBJ2-5; D is undetermined. The CDR3 spans 12 residues. V lost 0 bases and J lost 9, with 8 bases in between. Germline CDR1 reads LNHNV; CDR2 reads YYDKDF (reference sequence). The CDR3: CATSRDRTPQYF. The CDR3 DNA sequence: TGTGCCACCAGCAGAGATAGGACCCCCCAGTACTTC.